Reported below is one T cell receptor (beta chain). This sample is part of a study of blood T cell repertoires in COVID-19. Study as a whole: Samples taken during acute and convalescent COVID-19 were collected in the United States, Italy and Spain.

Trimming shortened V by 0 bases and J by 2 bases, and 17 bases separated the two germline ends. Germline lookup yields CDR1 SGHRS and CDR2 YFSETQ. The CDR3 totals 17 residues. How the authors handled the data: Nucleated cell counts were estimated from reference gene primer amplification. Assay used: immunoSEQ multiplex PCR; TCRdb lists only in-frame clones, some missing. The DNA was the basis for D and trimming; V, J and clone size are from that table. The sample holds about 220,000 clones, approximately 78% seen once. The source material was peripheral blood. The rearrangement uses TRBV5-1 and TRBJ1-1, with D perhaps matching TRBD1 (6 bases). This TCR came from a woman of 80 years or more with COVID-19, enrolled during active disease. The CDR3 loop is CASSLVQGERINTEAFF. In DNA, the CDR3 is TGCGCCAGCAGCTTGGTACAGGGAGAAAGAATCAACACTGAAGCTTTCTTT.